Given below is one T cell receptor (beta chain) in context. As yet, its antigen is unknown. This sample was taken from a study of OX40 agonist ivuxolimab in advanced cancers. Across the study: Two patients with cutaneous melanoma and one with hepatocellular carcinoma, three in total, showed partial responses.

The CDR3 covers 15 residues. Germline assignment: CDR1 MNHEY and CDR2 SVGAGI. V was pared by 2 bases and J by 0 bases, with 11 bases between. Study-level points and caveats: There was clonal expansion of CD4+ and CD8+ blood T cells by week 6 at 0.1 to 3.0 mg/kg. Certain nonresponding patients likewise had low normalized T-cell clonal expansion.

Some clones are missing from TCRdb's copy, which holds only in-frame ones; the method was immunoSEQ multiplex PCR. The sample shows roughly 66,000 clones, roughly four fifths of them seen only once. The rearrangement links TRBV6-5 to TRBJ2-7; D uncertain. The specimen was CD4+ or CD8+ T cells sorted from blood, collected in a trial of the OX40 agonist ivuxolimab. The receptor was isolated from an adult with an advanced solid tumor such as melanoma, head and neck, liver or kidney cancer. The CDR3 region is CASSYSPRSSYEQYF. CDR3 DNA sequence: TGTGCCAGCAGTTACAGCCCACGAAGCTCCTACGAGCAGTACTTC.